This T cell receptor (beta chain) was retrieved from a study of blood T cell repertoires in COVID-19. Study-wide context: Sites in the United States, Italy and Spain provided acute and convalescent COVID-19 samples. Sources were T cells, B-cell-depleted T cells, or PBMCs; the material itself was cDNA or gDNA.

CDR1 is ENHRY, CDR2 SYGVKD, per germline. The CDR3 runs to 13 residues. V shed 0 bases and J shed 4 bases, with 6 bases lying between them. Under the authors' procedure: Estimation of nucleated cell counts relied on the amplification of reference gene primers. The method was immunoSEQ multiplex PCR; TCRdb's version includes in-frame clones alone and lacks a portion of them. V and J calls plus clone size are reproduced from that table; the DNA served to infer D and trimming. This sample yields around 380,000 clones, of which more than 65% are seen a single time; more than 0.85% belongs to the top ten. This clone was detected once. Within the sample, other DNA sequences also encode this same CDR3.

This receptor was taken from a human donor with acute or convalescent COVID-19. The donor label of this sample is uncertain. This sequence joins TRBV10-3 and TRBJ1-2; D gene uncertain. Sequencing was done on a sample of peripheral blood. The CDR3 bases are TGTGCCATCAGTGAGTCTGGAGGCTATGGCTACACCTTC. Its translation is CAISESGGYGYTF.